The 18 T cell receptor beta chains presented below share a single source sample, sequenced in a study of blood T cell repertoires in COVID-19. Assay: immunoSEQ multiplex PCR; the TCRdb copy retains only in-frame clones and omits some. The repertoire holds about 210,000 clones, with 70% to 90% as singletons. The specimen sequenced was peripheral blood. All receptors come from a human donor in a cohort sampled during active COVID-19.

The chain couples TRBV7-8 to TRBJ1-2; TRBD1 aligns across 9 bases. CDR3 size: 14 residues. CDR1 and CDR2 (germline): SGHVS, FQNEAQ. V lost 8 bases and J lost 6; bases outside the gene matches: 10. The CDR3 DNA reads as TGTGCCAGCGTCCGGCGTCGACAGGGGGATGGCTACACCTTC. It encodes CASVRRRQGDGYTF. Full variable domain (outside the CDR3, taken from reference TRBV7-8 and TRBJ1-2): GAGVSQSPRYKVAKRGQDVALRCDPISGHVSLFWYQQALGQGPEFLTYFQNEAQLDKSGLPSDRFFAERPEGSVSTLKIQRTQQEDSAVYLCASVRRRQGDGYTFGSGTRLTVV.

This clone showed up just a few times. The chain employs TRBV5-1 and TRBJ2-7; TRBD1 agrees at 11 bases. Germline CDR1 is SGHRS and CDR2 is YFSETQ. V was clipped by 2 bases and J by 7 bases; unmatched bases: 8. The CDR3 runs 15 residues. Written as DNA, the CDR3 is TGCGCCAGCAGCTTTTGGGGACAGGGGGTGGAAGAGCAGTACTTC. Its protein product is CASSFWGQGVEEQYF.

This rearrangement joins TRBV28 to TRBJ2-7, with TRBD1 identical over 8 bases. The CDR3 totals 15 residues. With V trimmed by 6 bases and J by 7 bases, 14 bases remained unmatched. Germline V gene data show CDR1 as MDHEN and CDR2 as SYDVKM. CDR3: CASSPGQGVFWEQYF. The CDR3 DNA is TGTGCCAGCAGCCCCGGACAGGGTGTGTTCTGGGAGCAGTACTTC.

The chain carries TRBV28 and TRBJ1-5; 8 bases map to TRBD1. Germline values: CDR1 MDHEN, CDR2 SYDVKM. CDR3 length: 17 amino acids. With 10 bases clipped from V and 4 bases from J, the junction kept 18 bases outside the gene matches. The chain's CDR3 is CATLGAGGSSRNQPQHF. The CDR3 nucleotides are TGTGCCACCCTCGGGGCAGGGGGCTCGTCGAGAAATCAGCCCCAGCATTTT. The whole variable domain, remainder taken from reference TRBV28 and TRBJ1-5, is DVKVTQSSRYLVKRTGEKVFLECVQDMDHENMFWYRQDPGLGLRLIYFSYDVKMKEKGDIPEGYSVSREKKERFSLILESASTNQTSMYLCATLGAGGSSRNQPQHFGDGTRLSIL.

The V and J genes are TRBV6-5 and TRBJ1-3; D not resolved. The CDR3 contains 12 residues. Germline CDR1 MNHEY, CDR2 SVGAGI. V was cut by 8 bases and J by 1 base, with 6 bases left in between. CDR3 in DNA: TGTGCCAGCTATTCTTCTGGAAACACCATATATTTT. Translation: CASYSSGNTIYF.

V is TRBV5-3 and J is TRBJ2-2, with 12 bases lining up with TRBD2. TRBV5-3 is an ORF; its function is uncertain. J lost 6 bases, V lost 4 bases, and 10 bases had no gene match. The CDR3 spans 17 residues. The CDR3 here is CARSPALAGGMAGELFF. The CDR3 DNA is TGTGCCAGAAGCCCGGCCCTAGCGGGGGGGATGGCCGGGGAGCTGTTTTTT.

The chain recombines TRBV19 with TRBJ2-3; 8 nucleotides line up with TRBD1. The CDR3 loop spans 16 amino acids. The ends lost 1 base at V and 0 bases at J; junction bases unmatched: 3. Germline CDR1 and CDR2: LNHDA and SQIVND (reference sequence). Here the CDR3 reads CASSIGTGPSTDTQYF. Written as DNA, the CDR3 is TGTGCCAGTAGTATAGGGACAGGGCCTAGCACAGATACGCAGTATTTT.

The V gene is TRBV12-5, the J gene TRBJ2-3; D is unresolved. The CDR3 has 11 residues. Trimming removed 5 bases from V and 2 bases from J, with 2 bases in between. Germline CDR1 reads LGHNT; CDR2 reads FRNRAP. CDR3 DNA: TGTGCTAGTGGTCACACAGATACGCAGTATTTT. Amino acid sequence: CASGHTDTQYF. Complete variable domain (other parts from reference TRBV12-5 and TRBJ2-3): DARVTQTPRHKVTEMGQEVTMRCQPILGHNTVFWYRQTMMQGLELLAYFRNRAPLDDSGMPKDRFSAEMPDATLATLKIQPSEPRDSAVYFCASGHTDTQYFGPGTRLTVL.

The rearrangement links TRBV12-5 to TRBJ2-6, with D possibly being TRBD2 (5 bases). Per germline, CDR1 LGHNT and CDR2 FRNRAP. The CDR3 contains 19 residues. Trimming removed 0 bases from V and 0 bases from J, with 15 bases in between. Here the CDR3 DNA reads TGTGCTAGTGGTTTGGTAACACGGGGTCTTCCCTCTGGGGCCAACGTCCTGACTTTC. This codes for CASGLVTRGLPSGANVLTF.

The chain employs TRBV4-1 and TRBJ2-3; the match to TRBD1 covers 7 bases. Germline CDR1 is MGHRA and CDR2 is YSYEKL. The CDR3 is 15 residues long. V gave up 4 bases and J gave up 3 bases; unmatched junction bases: 7. CDR3 region: CASSPTGIVTDTQYF. CDR3 bases: TGCGCCAGCAGCCCGACAGGGATCGTGACAGATACGCAGTATTTT.

In this sample, this clone turned up a few times. The V call is TRBV9, the J call TRBJ2-5; 9 bases map to TRBD1. Trimming took 0 bases from V and 4 from J; bases not matched to a gene: 1. CDR1 is SGDLS, CDR2 YYNGEE, per germline. The length of the CDR3 is 14 residues. The CDR3 nucleotides read TGTGCCAGCAGCGTAGTGGGACAGGGAGAGACCCAGTACTTC. Encoded protein: CASSVVGQGETQYF. The full variable domain, its missing parts supplied by reference TRBV9 and TRBJ2-5, is DSGVTQTPKHLITATGQRVTLRCSPRSGDLSVYWYQQSLDQGLQFLIQYYNGEERAKGNILERFSAQQFPDLHSELNLSSLELGDSALYFCASSVVGQGETQYFGPGTRLLVL.

This sequence joins TRBV2 and TRBJ1-5; D uncertain. In germline, CDR1 is SNHLY, CDR2 FYNNEI. V was trimmed by 3 bases and J by 0 bases, leaving 6 bases between them. The CDR3 runs 14 residues. CDR3 nucleotide sequence: TGTGCCAGCAGTGACAGTTATAGCAATCAGCCCCAGCATTTT. Translation gives CASSDSYSNQPQHF.

The rearrangement joins TRBV7-6 to TRBJ2-1; a possible D gene is TRBD2 (6 bases). Germline assignment: CDR1 SGHVS and CDR2 FNYEAQ. CDR3 length equals 15 residues. Trimming stripped 4 bases from V and 6 bases from J, with 16 bases between. The CDR3 bases are TGTGCCAGCAGCTCCCCAGGAGGGCGGGGCAATGAGCAGTTCTTC. As protein: CASSSPGGRGNEQFF.

This clone was seen a few times. The chain uses TRBV18 and TRBJ1-5; D possibly corresponds to TRBD1 (6 bases). CDR3 length: 16 residues. Germline V CDR1 and CDR2: KGHSH, LQKENI. Trimming removed 4 bases at V and 0 bases at J, with 13 bases between. The CDR3 sequence is CASSLRDKYSNQPQHF. The CDR3 DNA reads as TGTGCCAGCTCACTCCGGGACAAATATAGCAATCAGCCCCAGCATTTT.

The chain links TRBV6-1 to TRBJ1-1, with 11 bases aligning to TRBD1. This CDR3 has 17 residues. V lost 1 base to trimming and J lost 0 bases; unmatched junction nucleotides: 4. Germline V lookup: CDR1 MNHNS, CDR2 SASEGT. This CDR3 reads CASSEGDRGSMNTEAFF. Written as DNA, the CDR3 is TGTGCCAGCAGTGAAGGGGACAGGGGGTCCATGAACACTGAAGCTTTCTTT.

This rearrangement joins TRBV7-8 to TRBJ2-5, with 12 bases matching TRBD2. Germline CDR1 and CDR2: SGHVS and FQNEAQ. J lost 5 bases, V lost 5 bases, and 9 bases had no gene match. This CDR3 region has 16 residues. This CDR3 reads CASSASSGGALETQYF. Here the CDR3 DNA reads TGTGCCAGCAGCGCATCTAGCGGGGGGGCTTTGGAGACCCAGTACTTC. Filled out from reference TRBV7-8 and TRBJ2-5, the complete variable domain reads GAGVSQSPRYKVAKRGQDVALRCDPISGHVSLFWYQQALGQGPEFLTYFQNEAQLDKSGLPSDRFFAERPEGSVSTLKIQRTQQEDSAVYLCASSASSGGALETQYFGPGTRLLVL.

The chain carries TRBV5-6 and TRBJ1-2; 7 bases match TRBD1. Germline V CDR1 and CDR2: SGHDT, YYEEEE. The V segment lost 0 bases and the J segment 4 bases; nucleotides outside the gene matches: 3. CDR3 length: 14 residues. The CDR3 region has the DNA TGTGCCAGCAGCTTGGGCAGGGGGTCCTATGGCTACACCTTC. It specifies CASSLGRGSYGYTF.

The V call is TRBV10-3, the J call TRBJ1-4; 7 bases are a match to TRBD1. V gave up 3 bases and J gave up 5 bases; unmatched junction bases: 6. The CDR3 runs 15 residues. The germline CDR1 and CDR2 sequences are ENHRY and SYGVKD. The CDR3 loop reads CAISEEGARNEKLFF. The DNA of the CDR3 is TGTGCCATCAGTGAAGAGGGGGCGAGAAATGAAAAACTGTTTTTT.